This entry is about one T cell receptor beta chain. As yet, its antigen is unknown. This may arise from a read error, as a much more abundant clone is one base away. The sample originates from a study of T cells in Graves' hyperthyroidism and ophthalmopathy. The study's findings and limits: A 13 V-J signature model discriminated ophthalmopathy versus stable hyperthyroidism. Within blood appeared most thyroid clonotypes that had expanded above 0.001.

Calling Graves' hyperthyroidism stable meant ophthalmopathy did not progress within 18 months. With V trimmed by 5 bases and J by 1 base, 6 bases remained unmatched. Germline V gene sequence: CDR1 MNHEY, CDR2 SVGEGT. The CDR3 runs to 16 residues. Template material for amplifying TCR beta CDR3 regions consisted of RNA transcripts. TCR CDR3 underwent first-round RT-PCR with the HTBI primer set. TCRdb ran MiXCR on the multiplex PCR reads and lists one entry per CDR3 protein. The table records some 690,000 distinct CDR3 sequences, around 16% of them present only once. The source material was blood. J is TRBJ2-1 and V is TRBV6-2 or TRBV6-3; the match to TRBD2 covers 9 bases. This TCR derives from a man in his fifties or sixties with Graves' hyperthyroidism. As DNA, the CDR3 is TGTGCCAGCAGTCCCATAGCGGGGGCATCCTACAATGAGCAGTTCTTC. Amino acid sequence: CASSPIAGASYNEQFF.